The 25 T cell receptor beta chains below come from one sample, sequenced in a study of response to subunit inactivated influenza vaccine. TCRdb reprocessed the RT-PCR reads with MiXCR, giving one entry per CDR3 protein. The table records 550,000 to 800,000 distinct CDR3 sequences, about 15% of them present only once. The material sequenced was PBMCs from blood, taken approximately 15 days before vaccination. The receptors come from a man aged 50 or older who received an inactivated influenza vaccine.

This clonotype was counted only a few times. This chain joins TRBV10-3 and TRBJ2-1; the match to TRBD2 covers 9 bases. The CDR3 extends over 19 amino acids. The germline V gene has CDR1 ENHRY and CDR2 SYGVKD. Trimming cost V 7 bases and J 0 bases; bases outside gene matches: 16. DNA of the CDR3: TGTGCCATCACTATGAGAAACCCTAGCGGGGCCAGCTCCTACAATGAGCAGTTCTTC. This codes for CAITMRNPSGASSYNEQFF.

The chain combines TRBV29-1 with TRBJ2-3; 15 positions agree with TRBD2. Per germline, CDR1 SQVTM and CDR2 ANQGSEA. The CDR3 runs 19 residues. V lost 0 bases to trimming and J lost 4 bases; unmatched junction nucleotides: 11. As DNA, the CDR3 is TGCAGCGTTGAAGATCTCCGGGGGACTAGCGGGAGGTGGGCAGATACGCAGTATTTT. It translates to CSVEDLRGTSGRWADTQYF.

This chain connects TRBV6-2 or TRBV6-3 to TRBJ2-4; TRBD1 aligns across 7 bases. With V trimmed by 6 bases and J by 9 bases, 5 bases remained unmatched. This CDR3 has 12 residues. Germline V gives CDR1 MNHEY, CDR2 SVGEGT. The CDR3 nucleotides are TGTGCCAGCAGCGACGCAGGGGGCATTCAGTACTTC. Its translation is CASSDAGGIQYF.

Only a few counts were recorded for this clonotype. This chain uses TRBV6-5 with TRBJ2-7; D is perhaps TRBD2 (7 bases). Germline CDR1 MNHEY, CDR2 SVGAGI. V lost 2 bases and J lost 4, with 15 bases in between. This CDR3 has 15 amino acids. The CDR3 bases are TGTGCCAGCAGTTACGGAGGGGGGGGGTGGTACGAGCAGTACTTC. This translates into CASSYGGGGWYEQYF.

Only a few counts were recorded for this clonotype. The gene calls are TRBV5-1 and TRBJ1-1; tentatively, D is TRBD1 (6 bases). This CDR3 contains 16 residues. Germline-derived CDR1 and CDR2 are SGHRS and YFSETQ. V shed 2 bases and J shed 1 base, with 15 bases lying between them. The CDR3 nucleotides are TGCGCCAGCAGCTTAGGGGGTATCTTCAGGAACACTGAAGCTTTCTTT. It codes for CASSLGGIFRNTEAFF.

This clonotype was counted at least ten times. This chain joins TRBV4-3 and TRBJ1-2; D possibly corresponds to TRBD1 (5 bases). With 1 base removed from V and 5 bases from J, the gap between germline ends came to 11 bases. The germline CDR1 and CDR2 sequences are LGHNA and YSLEER. The CDR3 runs 14 residues. The CDR3 nucleotides read TGCGCCAGCAGCCAAGGAAACGGGGGATATGGCTACACCTTC. This encodes CASSQGNGGYGYTF.

This clonotype has just a few counts. The chain combines TRBV12-3 or TRBV12-4 with TRBJ2-7; the match to TRBD2 covers 9 bases. This CDR3 is 14 amino acids long. V shed 3 bases, J shed 4 bases, and the junction held 4 bases outside the gene matches. DNA of the CDR3: TGTGCCAGCAGTTTGCGGGGGGGCCATTACGAGCAGTACTTC. This sequence encodes CASSLRGGHYEQYF.

For this clonotype: An end of the junction does not agree with germline; a read error may underlie this. The V and J genes are TRBV11-2 and TRBJ2-1; the match to TRBD2 covers 7 bases. CDR3 length: 14 amino acids. CDR1 is SGHAT, CDR2 FQNNGV, per germline. CDR3 region: CASSRNQAGLRAYF. DNA of the CDR3: TGTGCCAGCAGCAGAAACCAAGCGGGACTAAGGGCATACTTC.

This rearrangement joins TRBV4-3 to TRBJ2-2, with D perhaps TRBD2 (6 bases). CDR1 LGHNA and CDR2 YSLEER come from the germline V gene. V lost 0 bases to trimming and J lost 4 bases, with 18 bases between them. This CDR3 contains 18 residues. CDR3 DNA sequence: TGCGCCAGCAGCCAAGAAGAGGCGGAACTAGCCTTCACCGGGGAGCTGTTTTTT. This gives the protein CASSQEEAELAFTGELFF.

A few counts support this clonotype. This chain uses TRBV7-9 with TRBJ2-1, with D maybe TRBD1 (6 bases). Trimming removed 4 bases at V and 6 bases at J, with 10 bases between. The CDR3 length is 13 residues. Germline values: CDR1 SEHNR, CDR2 FQNEAQ (reference sequence). The CDR3 protein is CASSSGQLNEQFF. The CDR3 coding sequence is TGTGCCAGCAGCTCCGGACAGCTCAATGAGCAGTTCTTC.

This clonotype showed up just a few times. This rearrangement joins TRBV5-1 to TRBJ2-1, with TRBD2 identical over 7 bases. The V and J ends lost 0 bases and 6 bases, in that order; junction bases with no gene match: 9. This CDR3 region has 16 residues. Germline loops: CDR1 SGHRS, CDR2 YFSETQ. CDR3 in DNA: TGCGCCAGCAGCTTGGCCGGGGGGAACAGTGGCAATGAGCAGTTCTTC. Translating it yields CASSLAGGNSGNEQFF. The entire variable domain, with the rest obtained from reference TRBV5-1 and TRBJ2-1, is as follows: KAGVTQTPRYLIKTRGQQVTLSCSPISGHRSVSWYQQTPGQGLQFLFEYFSETQRNKGNFPGRFSGRQFSNSRSEMNVSTLELGDSALYLCASSLAGGNSGNEQFFGPGTRLTVL.

In its sample, this clonotype was seen a few times. The gene calls are TRBV20-1 and TRBJ2-7, with 7 bases identical to TRBD2. V shed 3 bases and J 1 base; nucleotides not matched to a gene: 3. The length of the CDR3 is 13 residues. Per germline, CDR1 DFQATT and CDR2 SNEGSKA (reference sequence). In nucleotides, the CDR3 is TGCAGTGCTAGGGGAGGGGAGTCCTACGAGCAGTACTTC. Protein product: CSARGGESYEQYF.

V usage is TRBV20-1 and J usage is TRBJ2-1; 13 nucleotides agree with TRBD2. The CDR3 is 15 residues long. The trim removed 6 bases at V and 4 bases at J, leaving 6 bases unmatched. Looked up from germline, CDR1 is DFQATT and CDR2 is SNEGSKA (reference sequence). The DNA for the CDR3 is TGCAGTGCCCCAAGGACTAGCGGGAGATACAATGAGCAGTTCTTC. Translated: CSAPRTSGRYNEQFF.

The chain combines TRBV9 with TRBJ2-1; 11 bases line up with TRBD2. Germline V gives CDR1 SGDLS, CDR2 YYNGEE. With V trimmed by 0 bases and J by 6 bases, 2 bases remained unmatched. The length of the CDR3 is 15 residues. The CDR3 region is CASSVGLAGSNEQFF. CDR3 bases: TGTGCCAGCAGCGTAGGACTAGCGGGATCCAATGAGCAGTTCTTC.

A few counts support this clonotype. The chain is built from TRBV19 and TRBJ2-3, with D unresolved. The CDR3 contains 13 residues. Deletions cut 2 bases from V and 6 bases from J, with 9 bases between. Germline CDR1 is LNHDA and CDR2 is SQIVND (reference sequence). The CDR3, as DNA: TGTGCCAGTAGTATACTAGATGGGGATACGCAGTATTTT. Protein: CASSILDGDTQYF.

This chain links TRBV27 with TRBJ2-1, with 10 positions matching TRBD1. The CDR3 totals 14 residues. From germline, CDR1 is MNHEY and CDR2 SMNVEV (reference sequence). Trimming removed 7 bases from V and 5 bases from J; junction bases left unmatched: 5. DNA of the CDR3: TGTGCCAGCAACCGGGACAGGGGTCACAATGAGCAGTTCTTC. Its translation: CASNRDRGHNEQFF.

This chain uses TRBV29-1 with TRBJ2-3; a weak D match, TRBD1 (6 bases). Trimming removed 4 bases from V and 3 bases from J, with 17 bases in between. Germline V gene lookup returns CDR1 SQVTM and CDR2 ANQGSEA. CDR3 length: 15 residues. The CDR3 loop reads CSVAGAQTGTDTQYF. The CDR3 DNA is TGCAGCGTTGCGGGCGCGCAGACAGGTACAGATACGCAGTATTTT.

This sequence joins TRBV5-1 and TRBJ2-3; 9 nucleotides agree with TRBD2. CDR1 and CDR2 (germline): SGHRS, YFSETQ. V trimming: 7 bases; J trimming: 5 bases; junction bases outside the gene matches: 11. The CDR3 covers 15 residues. The CDR3 region has the DNA TGCGCCAGCGCAGCGGCGGGGGGGCCGGTAGATACGCAGTATTTT. Translating gives CASAAAGGPVDTQYF.

This clonotype was observed a few times. The chain uses TRBV5-5 and TRBJ2-5; D is undetermined. Deletions cut 4 bases from V and 5 bases from J, with 12 bases between. Germline CDR1 reads SGHKS; CDR2 reads YYEKEE (reference sequence). The CDR3 loop spans 13 amino acids. The DNA of the CDR3 is TGTGCCAGCAGCATGGGAATGTCGGAGACCCAGTACTTC. Translating gives CASSMGMSETQYF.

This clonotype turned up a few times. This rearrangement joins TRBV12-3 or TRBV12-4 to TRBJ1-1, with TRBD1 matching over 9 bases. This CDR3 has 12 amino acids. Trimming cost V 4 bases and J 8 bases; bases outside gene matches: 2. The CDR3 loop is CASSYTGGEAFF. CDR3 sequence (DNA): TGTGCCAGCAGTTATACAGGGGGCGAAGCTTTCTTT.

The J gene is TRBJ2-5, the V gene TRBV4-2; D may be TRBD1 or TRBD2 (5 bases each). Germline V lookup: CDR1 LGHNA, CDR2 YNFKEQ. V lost 4 bases, J lost 4 bases, and 13 bases lay in between. This CDR3 spans 14 amino acids. In nucleotides, the CDR3 is TGTGCCAGCAGCCCGACACCTGGGGGAGAGACCCAGTACTTC. Protein product: CASSPTPGGETQYF.

The V and J genes are TRBV6-2 or TRBV6-3 and TRBJ2-5; 7 bases are a match to TRBD1. The V and J ends lost 5 bases and 5 bases, in that order; junction bases with no gene match: 5. The germline V gene has CDR1 MNHEY and CDR2 SVGEGT. This CDR3 region has 13 residues. The CDR3: CASSRGQMETQYF. The CDR3 DNA follows: TGTGCCAGCAGTAGGGGACAGATGGAGACCCAGTACTTC.

This clonotype showed up just a few times. The chain joins TRBV12-3 or TRBV12-4 to TRBJ1-2; no definite D call. The CDR3 contains 15 residues. Trimming took off 2 bases at V and 1 base at J, with 11 bases between the two ends. Here the CDR3 reads CASSLSSWYNYGYTF. The CDR3 nucleotides read TGTGCCAGCAGTTTATCGTCTTGGTATAACTATGGCTACACCTTC.

This clonotype has more than one count but fewer than ten. This chain links TRBV20-1 with TRBJ2-1, with TRBD2 identical over 11 bases. J was trimmed by 9 bases and V by 4 bases; bases with no gene match: 8. CDR3 length: 14 amino acids. Germline V gene sequence: CDR1 DFQATT, CDR2 SNEGSKA (reference sequence). This chain's CDR3 is CSAIAGGVRSEQFF. In nucleotides, the CDR3 is TGCAGTGCTATAGCGGGAGGGGTCCGAAGTGAGCAGTTCTTC.

This chain links TRBV11-2 with TRBJ2-4, with TRBD1 matching 9 bases. The CDR3 has 19 residues. CDR1 SGHAT and CDR2 FQNNGV come from the germline V gene. The V gene end was trimmed by 5 bases and the J gene end by 1 base; junction bases not matched to a gene: 15. CDR3 sequence reads: CASSERDRAYPGAKNIQYF. Written as DNA, the CDR3 is TGTGCCAGCAGCGAACGGGACAGGGCCTACCCGGGGGCCAAAAACATTCAGTACTTC.